These 11 T cell receptor beta chains originate from one sample sequenced in a study of blood T cells in healthy people across ages. PCR was performed a second time for about 7 to 12 cycles using a sample-barcoded 5' primer and a J-beta primer mix. Via MiXCR, TCRdb re-called the 5' RACE reads, giving one row per CDR3 protein. The table lists 1.8 million or so distinct CDR3 sequences, around 40% of them singletons. The sequencing sample was made of blood. Source of these receptors: a human donor in good health.

The chain recombines TRBV18 with TRBJ2-1, with D hard to call. This CDR3 region has 12 residues. V gave up 0 bases and J gave up 7 bases, with 4 bases separating them. CDR1 is KGHSH, CDR2 LQKENI, per germline. In DNA, the CDR3 is TGTGCCAGCTCACCACCGGTAAATGAGCAGTTCTTC. Its protein product is CASSPPVNEQFF.

Ten or more counts support this clonotype. The chain is built from TRBV7-9 and TRBJ2-7; no definite D call. Looked up from germline, CDR1 is SEHNR and CDR2 is FQNEAQ (reference sequence). The CDR3 has 11 amino acids. V lost 6 bases and J 5 bases, leaving 8 bases between the germline ends. In DNA, the CDR3 is TGTGCCAGCAGTTTATCTAACGAGCAGTACTTC. Its translation: CASSLSNEQYF.

The chain carries TRBV4-2 and TRBJ2-4, with D perhaps being TRBD1 or TRBD2 (6 bases each). Per germline, CDR1 LGHNA and CDR2 YNFKEQ. The ends were cut back, 0 bases at V and 4 bases at J, with 16 bases in the middle. The CDR3 has 17 residues. The CDR3 reads CASSQDTGGQGKNIQYF. The CDR3 DNA reads TGTGCCAGCAGCCAAGATACCGGAGGGCAGGGGAAAAACATTCAGTACTTC.

V is TRBV6-1 and J is TRBJ1-1; D might be TRBD1 (5 bases). The V end was cut by 8 bases, the J end by 1 base, with 8 bases between. Germline loops: CDR1 MNHNS, CDR2 SASEGT. The CDR3 runs to 12 residues. CDR3 sequence: CASEGQNTEAFF. CDR3 nucleotide sequence: TGTGCCAGCGAGGGGCAGAACACTGAAGCTTTCTTT.

On this clonotype itself: No conserved phenylalanine or tryptophan is present at the end of the CDR3, so a read error is the likely explanation. This rearrangement joins TRBV7-3 to TRBJ1-2, with a possible D match to TRBD1 (5 bases). CDR3 size: 15 residues. The V end was cut by 3 bases, the J end by 6 bases, with 17 bases between. CDR1 is SGHTA and CDR2 is FQGTGA in the germline V gene. CDR3 sequence: CASSLGVQGENGYTC. The CDR3 nucleotides are TGTGCCAGCAGCTTGGGGGTTCAGGGAGAAAATGGCTACACCTGC.

The V and J genes are TRBV10-3 and TRBJ1-2; the match to TRBD1 covers 7 bases. The V and J ends lost 11 bases and 3 bases, in that order; junction bases with no gene match: 18. There are 16 residues in the CDR3. From germline, CDR1 is ENHRY and CDR2 SYGVKD. CDR3 coding DNA: TGTGCCGTAAGGACAGGCGGATCTCATCAATACTATGGCTACACCTTC. Translating it yields CAVRTGGSHQYYGYTF.

This clonotype showed up just a few times. The V and J genes are TRBV4-3 and TRBJ1-2, with TRBD1 matching over 11 bases. The junction had 1 base not matched to a gene; V was cut back by 0 bases and J by 4 bases. Germline values: CDR1 LGHNA, CDR2 YSLEER. The CDR3 loop spans 15 amino acids. The CDR3 sequence is CASSQEGTGGYGYTF. CDR3 bases: TGCGCCAGCAGCCAAGAGGGGACAGGGGGCTATGGCTACACCTTC.

In this sample, this clonotype turned up a few times. The rearrangement links TRBV30 to TRBJ2-7; a weak D match, TRBD2 (5 bases). The V gene lost 2 bases and the J gene lost 6 bases, with 20 bases spanning the gap. Germline lookup yields CDR1 GTSNPN and CDR2 SVGIG (reference sequence). CDR3 length equals 15 residues. The CDR3 DNA reads TGTGCCTGGAGTAACATGGACTCCCATTTTATCGAGCAGTACTTC. Amino acids: CAWSNMDSHFIEQYF.

This clonotype was recorded a few times. V and J are TRBV7-9 and TRBJ2-5; 9 positions agree with TRBD2. Germline trimming cut 4 bases from V and 0 bases from J; bases unmatched to any gene: 6. Per the germline V gene, CDR1 is SEHNR and CDR2 is FQNEAQ (reference sequence). The CDR3 covers 16 residues. DNA for the CDR3: TGTGCCAGCAGCTCTTTAGCGGGGGACTACCAAGAGACCCAGTACTTC. This translates into CASSSLAGDYQETQYF.

The rearrangement uses TRBV5-1 and TRBJ2-3, with a weak D call TRBD1 (7 bases). Germline CDR1 is SGHRS and CDR2 is YFSETQ. Trimming removed 3 bases from V and 2 bases from J, with 16 bases in between. CDR3 length: 16 residues. This chain's CDR3 is CASSYLQGGHTDTQYF. The CDR3 DNA is TGCGCCAGCAGCTATCTTCAGGGGGGCCACACAGATACGCAGTATTTT.

A remark on this clonotype: Mismatch with germline at one junction end may stem from a read error. The rearrangement uses TRBV7-2 and TRBJ2-6; D gene unclear. The CDR3 length is 18 residues. CDR1 is SGHTA and CDR2 is FQGNSA in the germline V gene. The CDR3 protein is CAGSYTAQIQSGANVLTF. The DNA of the CDR3 is TGTGCCGGCAGCTACACGGCCCAAATCCAGTCTGGGGCCAACGTCCTGACTTTC.